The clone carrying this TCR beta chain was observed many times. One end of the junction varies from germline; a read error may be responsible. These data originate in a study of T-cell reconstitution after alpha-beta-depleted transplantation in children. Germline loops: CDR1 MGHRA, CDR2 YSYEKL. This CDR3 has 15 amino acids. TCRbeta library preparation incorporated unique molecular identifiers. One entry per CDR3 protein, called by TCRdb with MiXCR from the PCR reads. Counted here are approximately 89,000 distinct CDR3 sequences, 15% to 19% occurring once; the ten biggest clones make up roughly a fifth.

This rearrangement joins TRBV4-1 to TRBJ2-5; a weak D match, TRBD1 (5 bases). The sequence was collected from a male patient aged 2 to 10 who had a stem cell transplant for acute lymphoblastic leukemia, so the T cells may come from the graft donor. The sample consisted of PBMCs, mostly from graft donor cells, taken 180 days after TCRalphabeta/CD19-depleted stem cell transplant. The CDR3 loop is CASTQASGLRETQYF. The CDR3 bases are TGCGCCAGCACCCAAGCATCAGGGCTGAGGGAGACCCAGTACTTC.